The 4 T cell receptor beta chains reported below all come from one sample, sequenced in a study of radiotherapy plus CTLA-4 blockade in lung cancer. Profiled with immunoSEQ multiplex PCR; TCRdb holds only in-frame clones, not every one. The repertoire has fewer than 75,000 clones, over 75% of them found once; the top ten carry 40%. The material sequenced was peripheral blood, taken from a patient treated with radiotherapy plus ipilimumab. These TCRs come from a human donor with non-small cell lung cancer that progressed on radiotherapy plus ipilimumab.

The genes are TRBV5-4 and TRBJ2-5; D gene unclear. CDR3 size: 13 residues. Germline V gene data show CDR1 as SGHNT and CDR2 as YYREEE (reference sequence). Trimming took 4 bases from V and 2 from J, leaving 9 bases between them. CDR3 sequence (DNA): TGTGCCAGCAGCCTCCCGTTTCAAGAGACCCAGTACTTC. Protein: CASSLPFQETQYF.

The chain links TRBV27 to TRBJ2-3, with 7 bases lining up with TRBD2. The CDR3 spans 16 residues. J gave up 4 bases and V 6 bases, and 13 bases lay outside the gene matches. CDR1 MNHEY and CDR2 SMNVEV come from the germline V gene (reference sequence). The CDR3 loop reads CASSRESGILADTQYF. As DNA, the CDR3 is TGTGCCAGCAGCCGTGAGAGCGGGATTCTCGCAGATACGCAGTATTTT.

This chain uses TRBV5-1 with TRBJ2-1; tentatively, D is TRBD2 (5 bases). The germline CDR1 and CDR2 sequences are SGHRS and YFSETQ. This CDR3 has 15 residues. Trimming shortened V by 2 bases and J by 8 bases, and 17 bases separated the two germline ends. Here the CDR3 DNA reads TGCGCCAGCAGCTTAGGAAGCGGATTTACTTATGAGCAGTTCTTC. Residues: CASSLGSGFTYEQFF. The variable domain in full, completed from reference TRBV5-1 and TRBJ2-1, reads KAGVTQTPRYLIKTRGQQVTLSCSPISGHRSVSWYQQTPGQGLQFLFEYFSETQRNKGNFPGRFSGRQFSNSRSEMNVSTLELGDSALYLCASSLGSGFTYEQFFGPGTRLTVL.

This rearrangement joins TRBV2 to TRBJ2-1; D uncertain. V was shortened by 4 bases and J by 7 bases, with 2 bases between the two germline ends. CDR1 SNHLY and CDR2 FYNNEI come from the germline V gene. The CDR3 is 10 amino acids. CDR3 bases: TGTGCCAGCAGTGTAAATGAGCAGTTCTTC. This gives the protein CASSVNEQFF.